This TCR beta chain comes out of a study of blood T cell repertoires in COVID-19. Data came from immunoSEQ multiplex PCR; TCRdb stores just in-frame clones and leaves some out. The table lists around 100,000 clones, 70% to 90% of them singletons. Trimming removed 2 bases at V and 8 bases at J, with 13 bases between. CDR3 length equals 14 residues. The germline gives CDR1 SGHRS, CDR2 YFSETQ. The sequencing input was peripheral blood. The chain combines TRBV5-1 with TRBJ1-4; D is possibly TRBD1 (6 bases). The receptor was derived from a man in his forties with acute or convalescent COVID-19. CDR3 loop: CASSFGQTDEKLFF. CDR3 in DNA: TGCGCCAGCAGCTTCGGACAGACTGACGAAAAACTGTTTTTT.